The 30 T cell receptor beta chains below all came from one sample that was sequenced in a study of blood T cells in healthy people across ages. Combining a sample-barcoded 5' primer with a J-beta primer mix, a second PCR ran for about 6 to 11 cycles. One entry per CDR3 protein, called by TCRdb with MiXCR from the 5' RACE reads. Among 850,000 to 1,000,000 distinct CDR3 sequences listed, just over 50% were seen once. The sequenced sample consisted of blood. The receptor set was obtained from a woman aged 55-69 years in good health.

The J gene is TRBJ2-7, the V gene TRBV20-1; D may be TRBD2 (5 bases). CDR1 is DFQATT, CDR2 SNEGSKA, per germline (reference sequence). Deletions cut 6 bases from V and 3 bases from J, with 15 bases between. The CDR3 extends over 13 amino acids. The chain's CDR3 is CSAPGRNSYEQYF. The CDR3 DNA sequence: TGCAGTGCACCTGGGAGAAACAGCTACGAGCAGTACTTC.

In DNA form, the CDR3 reads TGTGCCAGCTCACCACCGAACAGGGAGGGGACCGGGTCACCCCTCCACTTT. It yields the protein CASSPPNREGTGSPLHF. The chain uses TRBV18 and TRBJ1-6, with a weak D call TRBD1 (6 bases). The CDR3 has 17 amino acids. The V end was cut by 0 bases, the J end by 10 bases, with 19 bases between. Per the germline V gene, CDR1 is KGHSH and CDR2 is LQKENI.

V is TRBV7-9 and J is TRBJ2-3; a possible D gene is TRBD2 (5 bases). The CDR3 consists of 15 residues. V gave up 7 bases and J gave up 6 bases, with 20 bases separating them. Germline V gene data show CDR1 as SEHNR and CDR2 as FQNEAQ (reference sequence). The CDR3, as DNA: TGTGCCAGCACCAAGGAGAGGGCCGGTGTCGATACGCAGTATTTT. Protein: CASTKERAGVDTQYF. Full variable domain (remainder filled in from reference TRBV7-9 and TRBJ2-3): DTGVSQNPRHKITKRGQNVTFRCDPISEHNRLYWYRQTLGQGPEFLTYFQNEAQLEKSRLLSDRFSAERPKGSFSTLEIQRTEQGDSAMYLCASTKERAGVDTQYFGPGTRLTVL.

This clonotype was picked up a small number of times. This rearrangement joins TRBV10-3 to TRBJ2-7; D might be TRBD1 (6 bases). The CDR3 is 13 residues long. Germline lookup yields CDR1 ENHRY and CDR2 SYGVKD. The germline V and J ends were trimmed by 6 bases and 3 bases, with 12 bases remaining between them. CDR3 in amino acids: CAIRIGTFYEQYF. The CDR3, as DNA: TGTGCCATCAGAATCGGGACATTCTACGAGCAGTACTTC.

The CDR3 nucleotides read TGTGCCAGCTCACGACTAGCGGGAAGCAATGAGCAGTTCTTC. Translated, it gives CASSRLAGSNEQFF. The V gene is TRBV18, the J gene TRBJ2-1, with 11 bases matching TRBD2. J gave up 6 bases and V 4 bases, and 2 bases lay outside the gene matches. The length of the CDR3 is 14 residues. Germline V gene data show CDR1 as KGHSH and CDR2 as LQKENI.

This chain joins TRBV6-5 and TRBJ1-1, with D possibly matching TRBD1 (5 bases). Trimming cost V 5 bases and J 3 bases, with 10 bases left between them. The CDR3 runs to 13 residues. Per the germline V gene, CDR1 is MNHEY and CDR2 is SVGAGI. The CDR3 loop is CASSPGLHTEAFF. The CDR3 DNA sequence: TGTGCCAGCAGTCCAGGGCTCCACACTGAAGCTTTCTTT.

CDR3 region: CASSFARLTQFF. Written as DNA, the CDR3 is TGTGCCAGCAGTTTTGCCCGACTCACTCAGTTCTTC. The V call is TRBV28, the J call TRBJ2-1; unclear D gene. The V and J ends lost 3 bases and 13 bases respectively, with 13 bases between them. This CDR3 is built from 12 residues. The V gene's germline CDR1 is MDHEN and CDR2 SYDVKM.

The genes are TRBV20-1 and TRBJ2-3, with 12 bases lining up with TRBD2. CDR1 is DFQATT and CDR2 is SNEGSKA in the germline V gene (reference sequence). CDR3 size: 13 residues. In DNA, the CDR3 is TGCGTTGGTAGAACTAGCGGGAGGGATACGCAGTATTTT. It encodes CVGRTSGRDTQYF.

This sequence joins TRBV27 and TRBJ1-5; a possible D gene is TRBD1 (5 bases). This CDR3 is 13 amino acids long. Germline CDR1 is MNHEY and CDR2 is SMNVEV (reference sequence). V was trimmed by 6 bases and J by 5 bases, leaving 11 bases between them. CDR3 DNA: TGTGCCAGCAGACCGGGACTCGATCAGCCCCAGCATTTT. This gives the protein CASRPGLDQPQHF.

The chain uses TRBV5-1 and TRBJ2-7; D is unclear. Germline assignment: CDR1 SGHRS and CDR2 YFSETQ. With 5 bases removed from V and 0 bases from J, the gap between germline ends came to 12 bases. This CDR3 is built from 14 residues. The CDR3: CASSSNSNSYEQYF. CDR3 DNA: TGCGCCAGCAGTTCGAACAGTAACTCCTACGAGCAGTACTTC.

This chain uses TRBV10-3 with TRBJ2-1; D might be TRBD1 or TRBD2, each matching 6 bases. Deletions cut 2 bases from V and 2 bases from J, with 7 bases between. CDR1 is ENHRY and CDR2 is SYGVKD in the germline V gene. The CDR3 sequence is 14 residues long. CDR3 amino acids: CAISERGAYNEQFF. The CDR3 coding sequence is TGTGCCATCAGTGAGAGGGGGGCCTACAATGAGCAGTTCTTC.

This clonotype showed up just once. The V call is TRBV12-5, the J call TRBJ2-7; D possibly uses TRBD1 or TRBD2 (5 bases each). Looked up from germline, CDR1 is LGHNT and CDR2 is FRNRAP. Between the trimmed V and J ends, which lost 5 bases and 0 bases, there was a span of 14 bases. The CDR3 covers 15 residues. This chain's CDR3 is CASGHRDESSYEQYF. CDR3 in DNA: TGTGCTAGTGGTCACCGGGACGAGAGCTCCTACGAGCAGTACTTC.

This clonotype has just one count. One end of the junction varies from germline; a read error may be responsible. The genes are TRBV5-8 and TRBJ2-3; D is ambiguous. Per germline, CDR1 SGHTS and CDR2 YDEGEE. This CDR3 is 13 amino acids long. DNA of the CDR3: TGTGCCGGCAGCTTGGGTTTCACAGATACGCAGTATTTT. This encodes CAGSLGFTDTQYF. The entire variable domain, with the rest obtained from reference TRBV5-8 and TRBJ2-3, is as follows: EAGVTQSPTHLIKTRGQQATLRCSPISGHTSVYWYQQALGLGLQFLLWYDEGEERNRGNFPPRFSGRQFPNYSSELNVNALELEDSALYLCAGSLGFTDTQYFGPGTRLTVL.

J is TRBJ2-5 and V is TRBV7-2, with D unresolved. Trimming cost V 1 base and J 5 bases, with 8 bases left between them. CDR1 is SGHTA and CDR2 is FQGNSA in the germline V gene. CDR3 size: 13 residues. This chain's CDR3 is CASSLELRETQYF. In DNA form, the CDR3 reads TGTGCCAGCAGCTTAGAGTTAAGGGAGACCCAGTACTTC.

The rearrangement joins TRBV7-2 to TRBJ1-2; D is unclear. The ends were cut back, 5 bases at V and 4 bases at J, with 11 bases in the middle. Germline V lookup: CDR1 SGHTA, CDR2 FQGNSA. This CDR3 has 13 amino acids. CDR3 residues: CASSGVQSYGYTF. DNA of the CDR3: TGTGCCAGCAGCGGTGTCCAGTCCTATGGCTACACCTTC.

J is TRBJ1-6 and V is TRBV25-1; D is unresolved. Trimming left V 2 bases short and J 12 bases short, with 14 bases between. CDR1 and CDR2 from the germline V gene are MGHDK and SYGVNS. This CDR3 is 14 amino acids long. CDR3 sequence: CASSEATPRLPLHF. The CDR3 DNA is TGTGCCAGCAGTGAAGCGACTCCCCGGTTACCCCTCCACTTT.

This clonotype was seen a few times. J is TRBJ1-2 and V is TRBV12-3 or TRBV12-4; D is perhaps TRBD1 (6 bases). V lost 4 bases to trimming and J lost 1 base, with 13 bases between them. The length of the CDR3 is 15 residues. The CDR3 is CASSSPGQVNYGYTF. The CDR3 DNA sequence: TGTGCCAGCAGTTCACCGGGACAAGTTAACTATGGCTACACCTTC.

This clonotype was counted a few times. The CDR3 sequence: CASSLAATGSITVQYF. CDR3 DNA sequence: TGTGCCAGCAGCCTTGCGGCGACAGGTTCTATTACGGTGCAGTACTTC. V usage is TRBV7-2 and J usage is TRBJ2-7, with a weak D call TRBD1 (6 bases). V was shortened by 5 bases and J by 9 bases, with 26 bases between the two germline ends. The CDR3 spans 16 residues. Germline CDR1 reads SGHTA; CDR2 reads FQGNSA.

J is TRBJ2-3 and V is TRBV12-3 or TRBV12-4; 7 bases match TRBD2. The CDR3 runs 13 residues. Unmatched junction bases numbered 2, after V lost 6 bases and J lost 2 bases. This CDR3 is CASRLAITDTQYF. As DNA, the CDR3 is TGTGCCAGCAGACTAGCGATCACAGATACGCAGTATTTT.

The CDR3 DNA reads TGTGCCAGCAACAACGGGAGTCCCTACGAGCAGTATTTT. Amino acids: CASNNGSPYEQYF. The chain combines TRBV6-1 with TRBJ2-3, with a possible D match to TRBD2 (6 bases). V was trimmed by 7 bases and J by 11 bases, leaving 19 bases between them. This CDR3 is built from 13 residues. The germline gives CDR1 MNHNS, CDR2 SASEGT.

In its sample, this clonotype was seen a few times. J is TRBJ2-2 and V is TRBV7-8; possibly TRBD2 for D (6 bases). Trimming removed 0 bases at V and 5 bases at J, with 10 bases between. CDR1 and CDR2 from the germline V gene are SGHVS and FQNEAQ. CDR3 length equals 15 residues. The CDR3 DNA reads TGTGCCAGCAGCTTAGCAACGGAGGGGACCGGGGAGCTGTTTTTT. Its translation is CASSLATEGTGELFF.

The chain joins TRBV5-6 to TRBJ2-7; 8 nucleotides align to TRBD2. Germline V gives CDR1 SGHDT, CDR2 YYEEEE. The CDR3 contains 14 residues. J was trimmed by 6 bases and V by 4 bases; bases with no gene match: 9. This chain's CDR3 is CASSRVTAGVEQYF. In DNA, the CDR3 is TGTGCCAGCAGCCGCGTGACAGCGGGAGTCGAGCAGTACTTC. Together with reference TRBV5-6 and TRBJ2-7, the CDR3 gives the full variable domain: DAGVTQSPTHLIKTRGQQVTLRCSPKSGHDTVSWYQQALGQGPQFIFQYYEEEERQRGNFPDRFSGHQFPNYSSELNVNALLLGDSALYLCASSRVTAGVEQYFGPGTRLTVT.

The genes are TRBV30 and TRBJ2-4, with D possibly being TRBD2 (6 bases). The DNA end favors TRBJ2-7, so the J call may be wrong. The CDR3 contains 12 residues. Germline lookup yields CDR1 GTSNPN and CDR2 SVGIG (reference sequence). The CDR3 reads CAWEVSGYEQYF. CDR3 DNA sequence: TGTGCCTGGGAAGTTAGCGGTTACGAGCAGTACTTC.

The rearrangement joins TRBV2 to TRBJ1-2; 7 bases align to TRBD1. V shed 2 bases, J shed 8 bases, and the junction held 5 bases outside the gene matches. Germline values: CDR1 SNHLY, CDR2 FYNNEI. The CDR3 loop spans 13 amino acids. The DNA for the CDR3 is TGTGCCAGCAGTGAAAACCGGGACAGAGGCTACACCTTC. It encodes CASSENRDRGYTF.

This clonotype was detected only a few times. The CDR3 bases are TGTGCCAGCAGTCCACAGACCGCTCGGGGGACCCAGTACTTC. Translation: CASSPQTARGTQYF. The genes are TRBV28 and TRBJ2-7, with a weak D call TRBD2 (5 bases). The J call may be incorrect, as the DNA end agrees better with TRBJ2-5. This CDR3 comprises 14 residues. Per germline, CDR1 MDHEN and CDR2 SYDVKM.

J is TRBJ2-3 and V is TRBV29-1; 7 bases agree with TRBD2. Germline loops: CDR1 SQVTM, CDR2 ANQGSEA. V lost 4 bases, J lost 5 bases, and 6 bases stayed unmatched. This CDR3 is 13 amino acids long. The chain's CDR3 is CSVGGTGGDTQYF. CDR3 DNA: TGCAGCGTTGGGGGGACGGGAGGAGATACGCAGTATTTT.

The chain joins TRBV7-9 to TRBJ1-2, with D unresolved. The germline V and J ends were trimmed by 1 base and 7 bases, with 16 bases remaining between them. The CDR3 has 15 amino acids. Germline-derived CDR1 and CDR2 are SEHNR and FQNEAQ (reference sequence). The CDR3 reads CASSLEAISVGGYTF. The CDR3, as DNA: TGTGCCAGCAGCTTAGAGGCAATCTCCGTGGGTGGCTACACCTTC.

The chain uses TRBV4-1 and TRBJ2-2; TRBD1 agrees at 7 bases. This CDR3 is built from 17 residues. The V segment lost 0 bases and the J segment 6 bases; nucleotides outside the gene matches: 10. Per germline, CDR1 MGHRA and CDR2 YSYEKL. The CDR3 region has the DNA TGCGCCAGCAGCCAAGACGGGGCCGGGACAGCCTCCGGGGAGCTGTTTTTT. Amino acids: CASSQDGAGTASGELFF.

This clonotype has at least ten counts. The chain combines TRBV7-2 with TRBJ2-3, with 7 nucleotides matching TRBD1. V lost 5 bases and J lost 0; bases outside the gene matches: 5. CDR1 is SGHTA, CDR2 FQGNSA, per germline. The CDR3 runs 15 residues. The CDR3 spells CASSRQGLSTDTQYF. CDR3 sequence (DNA): TGTGCCAGCAGCCGACAGGGATTGAGCACAGATACGCAGTATTTT.

The chain links TRBV7-9 to TRBJ2-1, with D perhaps TRBD2 (6 bases). Trimming shortened V by 2 bases and J by 7 bases, and 12 bases separated the two germline ends. CDR3 length: 14 amino acids. Germline CDR1 reads SEHNR; CDR2 reads FQNEAQ (reference sequence). CDR3 DNA: TGTGCCAGCAGCTTAATGGCGGGGCAGAATGAGCAGTTCTTC. Translating it yields CASSLMAGQNEQFF. Based on the CDR3 plus reference TRBV7-9 and TRBJ2-1, the full variable domain is DTGVSQNPRHKITKRGQNVTFRCDPISEHNRLYWYRQTLGQGPEFLTYFQNEAQLEKSRLLSDRFSAERPKGSFSTLEIQRTEQGDSAMYLCASSLMAGQNEQFFGPGTRLTVL.